This T cell receptor beta chain was identified during a study of monozygotic twins with inflammatory bowel disease. TCRdb re-called the 5' RACE reads, yielding one record per CDR3 amino acid sequence without DNA. The sample holds about 300,000 distinct CDR3 sequences. This CDR3 comprises 12 residues. The V gene's germline CDR1 is SGHNT and CDR2 YYREEE (reference sequence). Sequenced sample: blood. This receptor was obtained from a human donor with ulcerative colitis or Crohn's disease, or a healthy co-twin of an affected twin (not recorded which). The V call is TRBV5-4, the J call TRBJ1-2. The chain's CDR3 is CASSEASYGYTF. The whole variable domain, filled in from reference TRBV5-4 and TRBJ1-2, reads ETGVTQSPTHLIKTRGQQVTLRCSSQSGHNTVSWYQQALGQGPQFIFQYYREEENGRGNFPPRFSGLQFPNYSSELNVNALELDDSALYLCASSEASYGYTFGSGTRLTVV.